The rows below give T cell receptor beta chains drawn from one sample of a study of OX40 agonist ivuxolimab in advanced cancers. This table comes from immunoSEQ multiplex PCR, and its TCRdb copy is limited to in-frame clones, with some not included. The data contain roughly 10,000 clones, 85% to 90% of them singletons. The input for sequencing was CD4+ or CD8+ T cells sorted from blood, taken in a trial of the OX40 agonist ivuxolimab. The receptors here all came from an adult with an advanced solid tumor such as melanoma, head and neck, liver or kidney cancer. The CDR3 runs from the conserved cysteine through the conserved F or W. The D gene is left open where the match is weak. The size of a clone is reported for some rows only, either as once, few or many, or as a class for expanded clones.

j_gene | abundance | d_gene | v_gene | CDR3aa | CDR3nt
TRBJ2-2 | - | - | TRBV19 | CASSIKGPGELFF | TGTGCCAGTAGTATTAAGGGGCCCGGGGAGCTGTTTTTT
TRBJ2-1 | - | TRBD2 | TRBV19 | CASSSGTSGVPYNEQFF | TGTGCCAGTAGTTCAGGGACTAGCGGGGTACCCTACAATGAGCAGTTCTTC
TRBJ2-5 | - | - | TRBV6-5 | CASSYGATETQYF | TGTGCCAGCAGTTACGGTGCGACAGAGACCCAGTACTTC
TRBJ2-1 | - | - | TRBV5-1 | CASSSTGGEQFF | TGCGCCAGCAGCTCGACCGGAGGTGAGCAGTTCTTC
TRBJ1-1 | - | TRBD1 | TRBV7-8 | CASRPGTENTEAFF | TGTGCCAGCAGGCCCGGGACAGAGAACACTGAAGCTTTCTTT
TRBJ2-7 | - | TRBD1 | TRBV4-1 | CASSHGQGSYEQYF | TGCGCCAGCAGCCATGGACAGGGCTCCTACGAGCAGTACTTC
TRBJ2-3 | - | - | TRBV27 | CASSSHGGGVTDTQYF | TGTGCCAGCAGTTCACACGGGGGTGGGGTCACAGATACGCAGTATTTT
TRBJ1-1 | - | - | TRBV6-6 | CASSWTANTEAFF | TGTGCCAGCAGTTGGACAGCGAACACTGAAGCTTTCTTT
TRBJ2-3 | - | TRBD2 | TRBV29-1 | CSVDGLAGMGDTQYF | TGCAGCGTGGACGGACTAGCGGGGATGGGGGATACGCAGTATTTT
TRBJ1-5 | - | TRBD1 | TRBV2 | CASSEGQGSNQPQHF | TGTGCCAGCAGTGAGGGACAGGGCTCCAATCAGCCCCAGCATTTT
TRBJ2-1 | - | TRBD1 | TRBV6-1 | CASSDETGAPNEQFF | TGTGCCAGCAGTGATGAGACAGGGGCCCCCAATGAGCAGTTCTTC
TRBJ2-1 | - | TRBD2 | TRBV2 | CASSELAGGNNEQFF | TGTGCCAGCAGTGAACTAGCGGGGGGCAACAATGAGCAGTTCTTC
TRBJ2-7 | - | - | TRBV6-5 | CASWEKGEQYF | TGTGCCAGTTGGGAGAAGGGGGAGCAGTACTTC
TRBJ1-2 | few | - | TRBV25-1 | CASSGGGIYGYTF | TGTGCCAGCAGTGGGGGAGGGATCTATGGCTACACCTTC
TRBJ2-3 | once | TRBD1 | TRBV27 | CASNTGQGGTDTQYF | TGTGCCAGCAACACCGGACAGGGGGGCACAGATACGCAGTATTTT
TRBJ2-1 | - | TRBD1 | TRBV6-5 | CASSFGQGVYNEQFF | TGTGCCAGCAGTTTTGGCCAGGGGGTTTACAATGAGCAGTTCTTC
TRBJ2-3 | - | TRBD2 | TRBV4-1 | CASSPGLAGGTAQYF | TGCGCCAGCAGCCCGGGACTAGCGGGGGGAACCGCGCAGTATTTT
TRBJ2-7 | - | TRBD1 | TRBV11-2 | CASSPQDGTEDYEQYF | TGTGCCAGCAGCCCGCAGGACGGGACAGAAGATTACGAGCAGTACTTC
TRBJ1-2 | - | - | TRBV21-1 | CASSPQYRGANYGYTF | TGTGCCAGCAGCCCTCAATATAGGGGGGCTAACTATGGCTACACCTTC
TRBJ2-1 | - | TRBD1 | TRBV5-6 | CASSLGRGRVFF | TGTGCCAGCAGCTTGGGTAGGGGGCGGGTTTTCTTC
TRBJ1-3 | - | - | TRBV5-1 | CASSTSNRKLIGNTIYF | TGCGCCAGCAGCACTTCAAACAGGAAACTCATTGGAAACACCATATATTTT
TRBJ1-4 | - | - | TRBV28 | CASSFGGGEKLFF | TGTGCCAGCAGTTTTGGGGGAGGTGAAAAACTGTTTTTT
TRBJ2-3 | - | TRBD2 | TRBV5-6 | CASSLLAPSGVTDTQYF | TGTGCCAGCAGCTTGCTTGCCCCGAGCGGGGTCACAGATACGCAGTATTTT
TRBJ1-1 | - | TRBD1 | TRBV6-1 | CASSTSGTERLF | TGTGCCAGCAGTACATCCGGGACAGAGCGTCTCTTT
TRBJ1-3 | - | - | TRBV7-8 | CAVASEGGSGNTIYF | TGTGCCGTGGCCTCTGAGGGAGGCTCTGGAAACACCATATATTTT
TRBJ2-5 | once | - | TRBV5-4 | CASSFPLAQETQYF | TGTGCCAGCAGCTTTCCCCTAGCACAAGAGACCCAGTACTTC
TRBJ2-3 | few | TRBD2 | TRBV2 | CASNRLAGTDTQYF | TGTGCCAGCAATAGACTAGCGGGCACAGATACGCAGTATTTT